These 23 T cell receptor beta chains originate from one sample sequenced in a study of shared clonotypes between healthy human individuals. Clones were read by immunoSEQ multiplex PCR, and TCRdb kept only the in-frame ones, dropping some. The sample contains about 2,500,000 clones, around 94% of which appear only once. Sample: naive CD4+ T cells sorted from blood. Subset of the sample: CD45RA+ positively selected. These receptors originate from a man aged 18 to 29 in good health.

V and J are TRBV25-1 and TRBJ2-6, with a weak D call TRBD2 (6 bases). Germline V CDR1 and CDR2: MGHDK, SYGVNS. Trimming stripped 1 base from V and 1 base from J, with 8 bases between. This CDR3 contains 16 residues. The CDR3 DNA reads as TGTGCCAGCAGTGAATCGGGAGTTTCTGGGGCCAACGTCCTGACTTTC. This encodes CASSESGVSGANVLTF.

As regards this clone: This same CDR3 is encoded by further DNA sequences in the sample. V is TRBV21-1 and J is TRBJ2-7. TRBV21-1 is shown as a pseudogene. The CDR3 has 10 residues. The CDR3 sequence: CASSPYEQYF. Here the CDR3 DNA reads TGTGCCAGCAGCCCCTACGAGCAGTACTTC.

This chain joins TRBV6-1 and TRBJ1-6; no reliable D call. The CDR3 has 15 amino acids. Looked up from germline, CDR1 is MNHNS and CDR2 is SASEGT. The ends were cut back, 4 bases at V and 5 bases at J, with 12 bases in the middle. The DNA for the CDR3 is TGTGCCAGCAGTGCCAATGCCCTCGATAATTCACCCCTCCACTTT. The encoded protein is CASSANALDNSPLHF.

V and J are TRBV15 and TRBJ2-7, with TRBD2 matching 11 bases. Germline lookup yields CDR1 LNHNV and CDR2 YYDKDF (reference sequence). V lost 0 bases and J lost 0; bases outside the gene matches: 1. The CDR3 sequence is 16 residues long. The CDR3 protein is CATSRDGTSGSYEQYF. The DNA for the CDR3 is TGTGCCACCAGCAGAGATGGGACTAGCGGCTCCTACGAGCAGTACTTC.

This clone was detected once. The V call is TRBV30, the J call TRBJ1-1, with D perhaps TRBD1 (5 bases). CDR1 GTSNPN and CDR2 SVGIG come from the germline V gene (reference sequence). The length of the CDR3 is 14 residues. V lost 3 bases, J lost 4 bases, and 15 bases lay in between. The CDR3, as DNA: TGTGCCTGGAGCTTTCAGGGACGAGCCACTGAAGCTTTCTTT. The encoded protein is CAWSFQGRATEAFF.

The V gene is TRBV18, the J gene TRBJ1-2, with TRBD1 matching 10 bases. The germline V gene encodes CDR1 KGHSH and CDR2 LQKENI. The CDR3 is made up of 17 amino acids. After removal of 2 bases from V and 7 bases from J, the junction contained 13 bases not matched to a gene. The CDR3 coding sequence is TGTGCCAGCTCACCATCTTCGTCGGGACAGGGGTCCGCTGGCTACACCTTC. This codes for CASSPSSSGQGSAGYTF.

V is TRBV28 and J is TRBJ1-5; TRBD1 agrees at 11 bases. With 7 bases clipped from V and 5 bases from J, the junction kept 7 bases outside the gene matches. This CDR3 has 15 amino acids. Germline assignment: CDR1 MDHEN and CDR2 SYDVKM. CDR3 nucleotide sequence: TGTGCCAGCACCACCGGGACAGGGGGGCATCAGCCCCAGCATTTT. Its translation is CASTTGTGGHQPQHF.

J is TRBJ1-1 and V is TRBV5-1; D gene uncertain. V lost 6 bases and J lost 2, with 11 bases in between. CDR1 is SGHRS, CDR2 YFSETQ, per germline. The CDR3 runs to 13 residues. The chain's CDR3 is CASTAGVNTEAFF. In nucleotides, the CDR3 is TGCGCCAGCACCGCGGGAGTCAACACTGAAGCTTTCTTT.

The gene calls are TRBV2 and TRBJ1-4; tentatively, D is TRBD1 (6 bases). The germline CDR1 and CDR2 sequences are SNHLY and FYNNEI. Trimming pared 5 bases from V and 7 bases from J, leaving 17 bases between. The CDR3 has 15 amino acids. The CDR3 region is CASSRGGGRSEKLFF. CDR3 nucleotides: TGTGCCAGCAGTAGGGGAGGGGGACGCAGTGAAAAACTGTTTTTT.

V gene TRBV28 combines with J gene TRBJ1-6, with TRBD1 matching 12 bases. V shed 0 bases, J shed 10 bases, and the junction held 7 bases outside the gene matches. The germline V gene has CDR1 MDHEN and CDR2 SYDVKM. The CDR3 covers 17 residues. Here the CDR3 DNA reads TGTGCCAGCAGTTTATGGGGGGACAGGGGGCTTCGGTCACCCCTCCACTTT. This gives the protein CASSLWGDRGLRSPLHF. The full variable domain, with the rest looked up from reference TRBV28 and TRBJ1-6, is DVKVTQSSRYLVKRTGEKVFLECVQDMDHENMFWYRQDPGLGLRLIYFSYDVKMKEKGDIPEGYSVSREKKERFSLILESASTNQTSMYLCASSLWGDRGLRSPLHFGNGTRLTVT.

The genes are TRBV19 and TRBJ1-1; 8 nucleotides match TRBD1. V was pared by 7 bases and J by 0 bases, with 4 bases of the junction left unmatched. Germline V gene lookup returns CDR1 LNHDA and CDR2 SQIVND (reference sequence). The CDR3 is 14 amino acids. DNA of the CDR3: TGTGCCAGTACCCGGACAGGGCTGAACACTGAAGCTTTCTTT. Translation: CASTRTGLNTEAFF.

This chain connects TRBV27 to TRBJ1-4; 8 nucleotides line up with TRBD1. Germline trimming cut 5 bases from V and 7 bases from J; bases unmatched to any gene: 12. In germline, CDR1 is MNHEY, CDR2 SMNVEV (reference sequence). The CDR3 covers 16 residues. The CDR3, as DNA: TGTGCCAGCAGTCCTCAGGACAGGGATAATAGTGAAAAACTGTTTTTT. This translates into CASSPQDRDNSEKLFF.

The chain carries TRBV27 and TRBJ2-3; D gene ambiguous. V was pared by 8 bases and J by 2 bases, with 17 bases between. The germline V gene encodes CDR1 MNHEY and CDR2 SMNVEV (reference sequence). This CDR3 is built from 15 residues. CDR3 in amino acids: CASRWNYLNTDTQYF. The CDR3 region has the DNA TGTGCCAGCCGGTGGAACTATTTAAACACAGATACGCAGTATTTT.

Concerning this clone itself: At the DNA level, this CDR3 is encoded by other sequences in the same sample as well. The V gene is TRBV19, the J gene TRBJ1-5; 7 bases line up with TRBD1. The CDR3 totals 14 residues. The germline V gene has CDR1 LNHDA and CDR2 SQIVND (reference sequence). V gave up 6 bases and J gave up 0 bases; unmatched junction bases: 2. CDR3: CASSDRDSNQPQHF. The CDR3 region has the DNA TGTGCCAGTAGCGACAGGGATAGCAATCAGCCCCAGCATTTT.

The count of this clone is one. The chain joins TRBV5-5 to TRBJ2-3, with 10 bases fitting TRBD1. This CDR3 is 15 amino acids long. V lost 4 bases and J lost 1; bases outside the gene matches: 3. Germline values: CDR1 SGHKS, CDR2 YYEKEE (reference sequence). The DNA for the CDR3 is TGTGCCAGCAGCCGGGGGACAGGGGGCACAGATACGCAGTATTTT. This gives the protein CASSRGTGGTDTQYF.

V gene TRBV7-6 combines with J gene TRBJ2-1; a weak D match, TRBD2 (5 bases). Trimming stripped 4 bases from V and 2 bases from J, with 15 bases between. Germline V gene lookup returns CDR1 SGHVS and CDR2 FNYEAQ. This CDR3 contains 16 residues. The CDR3 DNA sequence: TGTGCCAGCAGCTCTTACCCCCGGGGTCCCTACAATGAGCAGTTCTTC. Residues: CASSSYPRGPYNEQFF.

The rearrangement links TRBV14 to TRBJ2-2, with 8 bases identical to TRBD1. V was clipped by 1 base and J by 6 bases; unmatched bases: 10. CDR1 is SGHDN and CDR2 is FVKESK in the germline V gene. The CDR3 contains 17 residues. The CDR3 DNA reads TGTGCCAGCAGCCAAGTCCCCGGACAGGGTTACGCCGGGGAGCTGTTTTTT. It yields the protein CASSQVPGQGYAGELFF. The full variable domain, its missing parts supplied by reference TRBV14 and TRBJ2-2, is EAGVTQFPSHSVIEKGQTVTLRCDPISGHDNLYWYRRVMGKEIKFLLHFVKESKQDESGMPNNRFLAERTGGTYSTLKVQPAELEDSGVYFCASSQVPGQGYAGELFFGEGSRLTVL.

The rearrangement links TRBV18 to TRBJ1-2, with 8 bases that match TRBD1. The CDR3 covers 15 residues. Germline trimming cut 5 bases from V and 4 bases from J; bases unmatched to any gene: 9. Germline values: CDR1 KGHSH, CDR2 LQKENI. CDR3 in amino acids: CASSEDRALSYGYTF. CDR3 bases: TGTGCCAGCTCAGAGGACAGGGCCCTATCCTATGGCTACACCTTC.

This clone showed up just once. The V gene is TRBV7-6, the J gene TRBJ2-7; D not certain. The CDR3 loop spans 15 amino acids. CDR1 is SGHVS, CDR2 FNYEAQ, per germline. Trimming stripped 1 base from V and 5 bases from J, with 15 bases between. In DNA, the CDR3 is TGTGCCAGCAGCTTAGGGGTCAGCAGACCAGACGAGCAGTACTTC. Residues: CASSLGVSRPDEQYF.

The chain couples TRBV7-2 to TRBJ1-2; 9 nucleotides line up with TRBD1. Per the germline V gene, CDR1 is SGHTA and CDR2 is FQGNSA. With V trimmed by 5 bases and J by 4 bases, 5 bases remained unmatched. This CDR3 has 14 residues. The CDR3 coding sequence is TGTGCCAGCAGCCAGCGGGACAGGGTCTATGGCTACACCTTC. Translation: CASSQRDRVYGYTF. Looking up the rest from reference TRBV7-2 and TRBJ1-2 gives the full variable domain: GAGVSQSPSNKVTEKGKDVELRCDPISGHTALYWYRQSLGQGLEFLIYFQGNSAPDKSGLPSDRFSAERTGGSVSTLTIQRTQQEDSAVYLCASSQRDRVYGYTFGSGTRLTVV.

The chain couples TRBV5-1 to TRBJ1-2, with 8 bases fitting TRBD1. V dropped 7 bases and J dropped 4; count of bases not matched to a gene: 9. This CDR3 is built from 14 residues. Germline CDR1 is SGHRS and CDR2 is YFSETQ. The CDR3 protein is CASAEDRVPYGYTF. The CDR3, as DNA: TGCGCCAGCGCTGAGGACAGGGTCCCCTATGGCTACACCTTC. The full variable domain, in which reference TRBV5-1 and TRBJ1-2 provide the parts outside the CDR3, is KAGVTQTPRYLIKTRGQQVTLSCSPISGHRSVSWYQQTPGQGLQFLFEYFSETQRNKGNFPGRFSGRQFSNSRSEMNVSTLELGDSALYLCASAEDRVPYGYTFGSGTRLTVV.

V is TRBV4-1 and J is TRBJ1-2; D ambiguous. Germline CDR1 and CDR2: MGHRA and YSYEKL. This CDR3 comprises 15 residues. V was pared by 4 bases and J by 5 bases, with 17 bases between. CDR3 DNA sequence: TGCGCCAGCAGCCCCATTCCAAGGGCCTCTTATGGCTACACCTTC. Translation gives CASSPIPRASYGYTF.

This clone was detected once. The sample holds other DNA sequences that translate to the same CDR3. V gene TRBV5-1 combines with J gene TRBJ1-2; D is uncertain. The germline V gene has CDR1 SGHRS and CDR2 YFSETQ. This CDR3 has 13 residues. V was clipped by 0 bases and J by 6 bases, with 9 bases between them. The CDR3 nucleotides read TGCGCCAGCAGCTTGGATCAAGGTGATGGCTACACCTTC. It specifies CASSLDQGDGYTF.